The clone carrying this T cell receptor (beta chain) was detected only a few times. The antigen is undetermined. This CDR3 has 18 amino acids. Per germline, CDR1 LNHDA and CDR2 SQIVND (reference sequence). The V segment lost 0 bases and the J segment 2 bases; nucleotides outside the gene matches: 10. In this cohort, PCR tests turned positive between March and December 2020, predating US Alpha, Beta and Delta variants. TCRdb recomputed calls from the PCR reads with MiXCR, one row per CDR3 protein. The sample carries approximately 23,000 distinct CDR3 sequences, 51% recorded once. This sample is part of a study of vaccination and CD4 T cells after COVID-19. Study at large: Convalescent individuals numbered four females and six males, two being Hispanic.

Study-level results: For convalescent patients, 304 of the 307 vaccine-specific clones analyzed were classified as spike mono-reactive. In convalescent patients, a median roughly 90% of reactive clones appeared only post-vaccination.

The material sequenced was CD4+ T cells from blood, taken before SARS-CoV-2 vaccination. The rearrangement uses TRBV19 and TRBJ1-5; TRBD1 agrees at 7 bases. The TCR comes from a human donor who had recovered from COVID-19. DNA for the CDR3: TGTGCCAGTAGTATAGATCGAACGAGGGGGCTCGGCAATCAGCCCCAGCATTTT. This codes for CASSIDRTRGLGNQPQHF. The full variable domain, completed using reference TRBV19 and TRBJ1-5, is DGGITQSPKYLFRKEGQNVTLSCEQNLNHDAMYWYRQDPGQGLRLIYYSQIVNDFQKGDIAEGYSVSREKKESFPLTVTSAQKNPTAFYLCASSIDRTRGLGNQPQHFGDGTRLSIL.